This TCR beta chain was retrieved from a study of T cell responses to AZD1222 COVID-19 vaccine. Concerning this clone itself: Its antigen is as yet unknown.

This CDR3 contains 13 residues. The germline V gene has CDR1 SNHLY and CDR2 FYNNEI. Trimming shortened V by 8 bases and J by 1 base, and 6 bases separated the two germline ends. Here immunoSEQ multiplex PCR was the method, and the copy in TCRdb shows in-frame clones only, minus some. In the table there are 200,000 to 250,000 clones, approximately 94% of which are singletons. General study points: It was only 6 or 7 AZD1222 recipients who were seropositive at baseline. Samples come after the peak T cell response, not at day 14. The span of vaccine-associated CD4 TCRs extended across spike, with dominance at 160-218 and 743-854.

The J gene is TRBJ2-6, the V gene TRBV2, with a possible D match to TRBD1 (6 bases). The sequence derives from an adult who received the MenACWY meningococcal vaccine as a control. Source: peripheral blood, taken 28 days after the second dose of the MenACWY control vaccine. Here the CDR3 DNA reads TGTGCCAGCGACAGGTCTGGGGCCAACGTCCTGACTTTC. Amino acid sequence: CASDRSGANVLTF.